This TCR beta chain is from a study of blood T cell repertoires in COVID-19 (dated by TCRdb to 2020 to 2022). General notes on the study: Samples covering the acute and convalescent phases of COVID-19 were provided by collaborators in the United States, Italy and Spain. The prospective study material was composed of cDNA or gDNA derived from T cells, B-cell-depleted T cells, or PBMCs. The dataset comprised deeply sampled blood TCRbeta repertoires from subjects exposed to, actively infected with, or recovered from COVID-19. The repertoires were released in a freely available public database intended as a resource for research on the immune response to SARS-CoV-2. The samples were drawn from the first 160 participants of the ongoing ImmuneRACE study and from 950 to 1,500 subjects provided by 6 global collaborators. The sample metadata nearly always contained a de-identified subject ID, COVID-19 status, age in years and sex. Where HLA class I and class II types were available, the types were taken from metadata supplied by the sample provider, not from assay-based typing. Overall study outcomes, separate from this receptor: The amount of clinical and demographic metadata varied by source and participant and was provided uncurated.

TCRbeta CDR3 regions were amplified from genomic DNA using the immunoSEQ Assay, a bias-controlled multiplex PCR. Per the original workflow: Nucleated cell counts per sample were estimated from amplification of reference gene primers within the assay. To quantify the absolute abundance of each unique TCRbeta CDR3 rearrangement, sequence reads were collapsed and filtered. For each sample, productive Simpson clonality was calculated as the square root of Simpson's diversity index over productive rearrangements. TCRdb stores this immuneACCESS table with in-frame sequences only. Part of the clones is absent; in the studies checked, under half of the shortfall reflects unresolved V genes, and no reason is known for the rest. For V, J and clone size, that table is used; D and trimming come from the DNA. The sample table lists around 380,000 clones, around 87% of them with a count of one. The leading ten clones occupy 1.3% of the sample.

The trim is 6 bases for V and 0 bases for J, with a gap of 12 bases between the germline ends. Looking up the germline V gene yields CDR1 LGHNA and CDR2 YNFKEQ. From the cysteine up to the phenylalanine, the CDR3 has a length of 15 residues. The CDR3 DNA has 45 bases and is translated from base 1. Enrolling through a virtual design, the prospective study's participants ranged in age from roughly 18 to 89 years and lived across roughly 24 United States geographic areas. In the prospective study, cohorts were assigned on the basis of participant-reported clinical history obtained from a screening survey and a study questionnaire. For ImmuneRACE Cohort 3, a participant was defined as recovered based on two consecutive negative NP/OP PCR tests, clearance by a healthcare professional, or resolution of symptoms. Mobile phlebotomists in the prospective study collected whole blood, serum and a nasopharyngeal or oropharyngeal swab from every participant. Participants in the prospective study had the option to provide additional blood draws and questionnaires over an approximately 2-month period. Before DNA extraction, blood samples from the prospective study were shipped at room temperature or frozen.

Concerning this clone: Its recognized antigen is unknown. Base-call qualities are not available, and no considerably larger clone is one nucleotide away.

Sequences were obtained from PBMCs or T cells enriched from blood (not recorded which). The chain is assembled from TRBV4-2 and TRBJ1-3; TRBD1 is perhaps the D gene, given 6 matching bases. The sequence came from a man aged 30-40 years who had recovered from COVID-19. The encoded CDR3 is CASRWGPSSGNTIYF. The DNA sequence is given as TGTGCCAGCAGATGGGGGCCGAGCTCTGGAAACACCATATATTTT.